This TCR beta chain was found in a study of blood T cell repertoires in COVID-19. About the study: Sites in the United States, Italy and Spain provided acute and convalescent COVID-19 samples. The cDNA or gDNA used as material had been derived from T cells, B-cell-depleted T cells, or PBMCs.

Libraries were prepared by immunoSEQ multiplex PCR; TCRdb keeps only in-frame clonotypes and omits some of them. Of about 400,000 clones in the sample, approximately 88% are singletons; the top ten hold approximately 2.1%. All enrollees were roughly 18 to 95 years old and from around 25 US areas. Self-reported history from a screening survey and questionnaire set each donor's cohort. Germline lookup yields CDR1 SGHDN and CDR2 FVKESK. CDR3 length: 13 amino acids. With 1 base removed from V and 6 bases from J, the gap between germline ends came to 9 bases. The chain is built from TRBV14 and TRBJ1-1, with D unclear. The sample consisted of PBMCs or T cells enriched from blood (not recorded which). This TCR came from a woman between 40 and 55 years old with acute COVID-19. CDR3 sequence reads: CASSQGGTAEAFF. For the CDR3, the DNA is TGTGCCAGCAGCCAAGGTGGTACAGCTGAAGCTTTCTTT.